These T cell receptor beta chains were read from a single sample in a study of regulatory T cells in long-lasting Graves disease. TCRdb re-called the multiplex PCR reads with MiXCR, one entry per CDR3 protein. The sample includes hundreds of thousands of distinct CDR3 sequences, roughly 17% of them seen just once. These data were also filed under a second study, of T cells in Graves' hyperthyroidism and ophthalmopathy.

The sample was peripheral blood mononuclear cells (PBMCs), taken at new diagnosis, from a patient treated with antithyroid drugs. Source of these receptors: a man in his forties with Graves disease. Both conserved end residues are part of each CDR3. The order of the fields is CDR3 protein, J gene, V gene.

CSAPGTSGGGGTQYF | TRBJ2-5 | TRBV20-1
CASRRQGDDTGELFF | TRBJ2-2 | TRBV18
CASASGTGYQPQHF | TRBJ1-5 | TRBV2
CASSYRGQGSYEQYF | TRBJ2-7 | TRBV6-5
CASSPRIAGGVTGELFF | TRBJ2-2 | TRBV18
CATSDPRRGQGGYEQYF | TRBJ2-7 | TRBV24-1
CASSPGDFREQYF | TRBJ2-7 | TRBV18
CASSLKGPNTGELFF | TRBJ2-2 | TRBV5-1
CASSFQAGNEKLFF | TRBJ1-4 | TRBV12-3/TRBV12-4
CATSDASGTQGTQYF | TRBJ2-5 | TRBV24-1
CSATQDHSGGTIYF | TRBJ1-3 | TRBV20-1
CASSPRDRANEQFF | TRBJ2-1 | TRBV7-9
CASSLRLEPFSYNEQFF | TRBJ2-1 | TRBV11-2
CASSPPPWETQYF | TRBJ2-5 | TRBV18
CASSEGESNEKLFF | TRBJ1-4 | TRBV2
CASSMRTTVYDGYTF | TRBJ1-2 | TRBV19
CASSWGGQNTEAFF | TRBJ1-1 | TRBV5-1
CASSHSSSILSEQFF | TRBJ2-1 | TRBV5-5
CASSFRYRLAGEQETQYF | TRBJ2-5 | TRBV13
CSARGGLSSVYEQYF | TRBJ2-7 | TRBV20-1
CASRERTSTFSYEQYF | TRBJ2-7 | TRBV6-1
CASSGQGVGEQYF | TRBJ2-7 | TRBV6-1
CASSDWDGGSSYEQYF | TRBJ2-7 | TRBV25-1
CASRFDRGSYEQYF | TRBJ2-7 | TRBV28
CASSSPWDRMNTEAFF | TRBJ1-1 | TRBV28
CASRGQGGEQYF | TRBJ2-7 | TRBV28
CSARLQRACYGYTF | TRBJ1-2 | TRBV20-1
CASSLHRVRTEAFF | TRBJ1-1 | TRBV6-2/TRBV6-3
CASGLGLRSGTQYF | TRBJ2-3 | TRBV6-1
CASTSRRGEGYTF | TRBJ1-2 | TRBV3-1
CASSHRGARDTQYF | TRBJ2-3 | TRBV28
CASSLYNTGGRLFF | TRBJ1-4 | TRBV28
CASSQGGGPDTQYF | TRBJ2-3 | TRBV4-1
CASSQGVGRGEAFF | TRBJ1-1 | TRBV28
CASSLYPGLNTIYF | TRBJ1-3 | TRBV12-3/TRBV12-4
CASSGGGGSSYNEQFF | TRBJ2-1 | TRBV9
CASSFIQGEYTEAFF | TRBJ1-1 | TRBV12-3/TRBV12-4
CSARGGREVEKLFF | TRBJ1-4 | TRBV20-1
CASSQDPGSNQPQHF | TRBJ1-5 | TRBV3-1
CASSQGSTRSQPQHF | TRBJ1-5 | TRBV3-1
CASSQIRRAYNEQFF | TRBJ2-1 | TRBV2
CASRARDRDFGYTF | TRBJ1-2 | TRBV12-3/TRBV12-4
CASSRTAYQETQYF | TRBJ2-5 | TRBV5-1
CAGSGGATDTQYF | TRBJ2-3 | TRBV28
CASSPGRLRTEAFF | TRBJ1-1 | TRBV11-1
CAISEYRVETQYF | TRBJ2-5 | TRBV10-3
CASSDGPGTETQYF | TRBJ2-5 | TRBV9
CASRLGGRNIQYF | TRBJ2-4 | TRBV28
CASSLTGAAGEQFF | TRBJ2-1 | TRBV5-4
CSAGDRGQETQYF | TRBJ2-5 | TRBV20-1
CASSTGVGQGNTEAFF | TRBJ1-1 | TRBV19
CSARGLAGAIAKNIQYF | TRBJ2-4 | TRBV20-1
CASSFNRVDGYTF | TRBJ1-2 | TRBV12-3/TRBV12-4
CASSPPNKRGTDTQYF | TRBJ2-3 | TRBV18
CASSRQGAHGGTEAFF | TRBJ1-1 | TRBV6-2/TRBV6-3